This T cell receptor beta chain comes out of a study of shared clonotypes between healthy human individuals. The study, taken as a whole, reports: Several donors showed sharing of approximately 5% of naive CD4 clonotypes.

Replicate PCRs run on sorted subsets employed approximately 0.2 ug DNA, 30,000 to 35,000 T cell genomes. Only in-frame clones appear in the TCRdb table, and some are missing; sequencing was by immunoSEQ multiplex PCR. The data show a few million clones, 85% to 95% seen once. About this clone: Its specificity is unknown.

The V gene end was trimmed by 7 bases and the J gene end by 2 bases; junction bases not matched to a gene: 5. In germline, CDR1 is GTSNPN, CDR2 SVGIG (reference sequence). The CDR3 is 13 residues long. This sequence joins TRBV30 and TRBJ2-7; 10 bases line up with TRBD1. The clonotype was recovered from a man aged 18-30 years in good health. The material sequenced was naive CD4+ T cells sorted from blood. Subset: CD45RA+ positively selected. In DNA form, the CDR3 reads TGTGCCTTACAGGGACAGGGGCCCTACGAGCAGTACTTC. Translating gives CALQGQGPYEQYF. The full variable domain, with the rest looked up from reference TRBV30 and TRBJ2-7, is SQTIHQWPATLVQPVGSPLSLECTVEGTSNPNLYWYRQAAGRGLQLLFYSVGIGQISSEVPQNLSASRPQDRQFILSSKKLLLSDSGFYLCALQGQGPYEQYFGPGTRLTVT.